This section outlines one T cell receptor (beta chain) sequence together with its context. Its antigen is currently unknown. Original processing notes: Quality scores were absent from the junction-only immunoSEQ sequences, so filtering differed. The data were produced by immunoSEQ multiplex PCR, yet TCRdb's version contains in-frame clones alone and is incomplete. V, J and clone size reflect that table, while D and trimming were determined from the DNA. The sample consists of some 2.1 million clones, just under 95% of them appearing once. Terminally differentiated effector memory CD45RA+ cells were left out of the naive CD8 fraction, which was CD45RO-negative and positively selected for CCR7. These data originate in a study of shared clonotypes between healthy human individuals. Study findings and constraints: Despite large depth, sorted-subset datasets appeared incompletely sequenced. Sharing across four donors was highest in naive CD4 (around 5%) and lowest in memory CD8 (approximately 0.4%).

This CDR3 spans 16 amino acids. The V gene lost 0 bases and the J gene lost 1 base, with 12 bases spanning the gap. The germline gives CDR1 MNHEY, CDR2 SVGAGI. The sample comprised naive CD8+ T cells from PBMCs. This sequence originates from a man aged 18 to 29 in good health. Some clones in this sample may be carry-over from other donors' samples. The chain employs TRBV6-5 and TRBJ1-1; possible D gene TRBD1, 5 bases. CDR3: CASSYSAGGRNTEAFF. CDR3 DNA: TGTGCCAGCAGTTACTCGGCGGGGGGGAGGAACACTGAAGCTTTCTTT.